This T cell receptor (beta chain) was obtained from a study of blood T cell repertoires in COVID-19. Between the trimmed V and J ends, which lost 2 bases and 4 bases, there was a span of 11 bases. This CDR3 has 15 amino acids. Germline V gene data show CDR1 as SEHNR and CDR2 as FQNEAQ (reference sequence). The data were produced by immunoSEQ multiplex PCR, yet TCRdb's version contains in-frame clones alone and is incomplete. The table lists 220,000 or so clones, over 80% of them singletons. The sample was PBMCs or T cells enriched from blood (not recorded which). This TCR came from a woman aged 40 to 50 who had recovered from COVID-19. The chain couples TRBV7-9 to TRBJ1-4; D perhaps matches TRBD1 (5 bases). CDR3: CASSLSQGYNEKLFF. The CDR3, as DNA: TGTGCCAGCAGCTTATCCCAGGGTTATAATGAAAAACTGTTTTTT.